This TCR beta chain was recovered during a study of PD-L1 blockade in urothelial cancer. Overall study: Men with urothelial cancer arising in the bladder made up most of the roughly 29 patients. Patients had been given 0 to 3 earlier chemotherapy regimens. Counts from blood samples showed a median of 141,255 T cells.

Sample time point: pretreatment peripheral blood. This CDR3 is built from 13 residues. Germline CDR1 and CDR2: MDHEN and SYDVKM. V was trimmed by 5 bases and J by 6 bases, leaving 14 bases between them. Profiled with immunoSEQ multiplex PCR; TCRdb holds only in-frame clones, not every one. This sample carries tens of thousands of clones, around 74% of them seen once, and the ten largest clones take around 9.3%. General study results and limits: Clonality of blood TCR below the median before treatment predicted better survival.

With regard to this clone: Its antigen is undetermined.

This sequence joins TRBV28 and TRBJ2-7; tentatively, D is TRBD2 (6 bases). The clonotype originates from a man between 65 and 85 years old with urothelial cancer. Source: PBMCs, taken around atezolizumab (anti-PD-L1) treatment. The CDR3 DNA sequence: TGTGCCAGCAGTGGCGGGACCCTCGGCGAGCAGTACTTC. Its protein is CASSGGTLGEQYF.